This T cell receptor (beta chain) was documented in a study of cytomegalovirus exposure and HLA in healthy donors. Concerning this clone itself: What it recognizes is unknown.

Study-level results: Per a prior analysis, the majority of TCR beta V segments were productive roughly 87% or roughly 30% of the time. Highly shared variants forming one cluster were likely a sequencing artifact.

Vbeta (60) and Jbeta (13) primers were used in the PCR. The authors' processing: A later analysis tallied tens of millions of unique TCR beta chains, around 12 million of them shared. TCRdb's table, derived via immunoSEQ multiplex PCR, lists solely in-frame clones and lacks some. V and J calls and clone size are given by that table; D and trimming were obtained from the DNA. Recorded for this sample: approximately 92,000 clones. The CDR3 runs 14 residues. V lost 5 bases and J 2 bases, leaving 10 bases between the germline ends. Germline V gives CDR1 MDHEN, CDR2 SYDVKM. This chain joins TRBV28 and TRBJ2-1; unclear D gene. The receptor's source is a woman aged 25 to 39 in good health and CMV-seronegative. The sample consisted of PBMCs. The DNA of the CDR3 is TGTGCCAGCAGTGACTTGCAGCCCTACAATGAGCAGTTCTTC. It specifies CASSDLQPYNEQFF.